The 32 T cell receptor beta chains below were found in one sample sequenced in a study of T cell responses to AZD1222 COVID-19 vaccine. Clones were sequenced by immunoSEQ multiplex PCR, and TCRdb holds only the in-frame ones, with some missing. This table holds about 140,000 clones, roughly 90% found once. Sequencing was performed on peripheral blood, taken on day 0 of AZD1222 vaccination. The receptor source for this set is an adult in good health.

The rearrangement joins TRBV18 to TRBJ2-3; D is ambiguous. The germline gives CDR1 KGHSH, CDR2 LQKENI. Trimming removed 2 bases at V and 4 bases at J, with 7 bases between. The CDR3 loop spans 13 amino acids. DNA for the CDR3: TGTGCCAGCTCACCAACCCCCTCAGATACGCAGTATTTT. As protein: CASSPTPSDTQYF.

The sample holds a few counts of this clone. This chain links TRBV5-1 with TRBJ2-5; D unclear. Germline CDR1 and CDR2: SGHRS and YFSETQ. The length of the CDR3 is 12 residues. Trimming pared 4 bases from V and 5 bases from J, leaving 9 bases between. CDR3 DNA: TGCGCCAGCAGCGTGACGGGTGAGACCCAGTACTTC. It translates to CASSVTGETQYF.

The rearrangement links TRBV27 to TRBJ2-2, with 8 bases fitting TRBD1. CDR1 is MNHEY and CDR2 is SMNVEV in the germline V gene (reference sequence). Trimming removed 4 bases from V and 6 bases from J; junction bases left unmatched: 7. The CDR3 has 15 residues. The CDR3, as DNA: TGTGCCAGCAGTTCCCAGGGGGCGCGGGCCGGGGAGCTGTTTTTT. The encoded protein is CASSSQGARAGELFF.

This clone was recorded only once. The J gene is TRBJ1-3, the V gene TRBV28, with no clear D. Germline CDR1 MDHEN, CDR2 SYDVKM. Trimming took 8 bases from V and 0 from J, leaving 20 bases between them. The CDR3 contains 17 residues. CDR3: CASCVYPNRTSGNTIYF. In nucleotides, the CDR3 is TGTGCCAGCTGCGTATACCCGAACAGAACCTCTGGAAACACCATATATTTT.

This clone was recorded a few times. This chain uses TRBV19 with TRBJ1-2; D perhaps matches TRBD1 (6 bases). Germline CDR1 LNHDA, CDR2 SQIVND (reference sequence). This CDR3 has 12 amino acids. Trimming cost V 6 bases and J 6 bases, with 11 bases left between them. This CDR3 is CASRQGRNGYTF. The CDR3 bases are TGTGCCAGTAGACAGGGTCGTAATGGCTACACCTTC.

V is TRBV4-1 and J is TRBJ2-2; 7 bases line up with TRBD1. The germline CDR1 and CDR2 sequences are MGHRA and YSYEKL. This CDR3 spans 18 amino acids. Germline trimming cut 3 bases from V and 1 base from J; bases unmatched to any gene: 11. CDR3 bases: TGCGCCAGCAGCCATCCTAAACCGGGACAGAAGAACACCGGGGAGCTGTTTTTT. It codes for CASSHPKPGQKNTGELFF.

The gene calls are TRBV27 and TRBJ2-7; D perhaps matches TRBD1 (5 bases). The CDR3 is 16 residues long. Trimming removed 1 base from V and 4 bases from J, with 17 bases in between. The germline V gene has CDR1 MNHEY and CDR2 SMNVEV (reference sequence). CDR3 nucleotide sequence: TGTGCCAGCAGTTTATTTGGCAGGGATGGCCTTTACGAGCAGTACTTC. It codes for CASSLFGRDGLYEQYF.

The CDR3 DNA is TGTGCCAGCAGATCCCTTCCTCAGGGCCTATTCCACGAGCAGTACTTC. It translates to CASRSLPQGLFHEQYF. This chain uses TRBV27 with TRBJ2-7; D might be TRBD1 (5 bases). This CDR3 is built from 16 residues. CDR1 MNHEY and CDR2 SMNVEV come from the germline V gene (reference sequence). V dropped 6 bases and J dropped 5 bases, with 23 bases sitting between them.

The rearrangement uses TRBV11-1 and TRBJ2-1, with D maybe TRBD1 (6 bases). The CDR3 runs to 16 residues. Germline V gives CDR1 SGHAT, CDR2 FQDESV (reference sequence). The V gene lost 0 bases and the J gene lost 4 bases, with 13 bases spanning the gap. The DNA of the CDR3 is TGTGCCAGCAGCTTAGCTGGGCAAGGGGGATACAATGAGCAGTTCTTC. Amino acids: CASSLAGQGGYNEQFF.

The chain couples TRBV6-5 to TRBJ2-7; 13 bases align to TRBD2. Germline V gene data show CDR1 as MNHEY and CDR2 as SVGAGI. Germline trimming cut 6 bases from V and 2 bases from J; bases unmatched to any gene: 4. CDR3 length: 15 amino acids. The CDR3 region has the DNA TGTGCCAGCAGCAGACTAGCGGGAGGTGCCTACGAGCAGTACTTC. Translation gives CASSRLAGGAYEQYF.

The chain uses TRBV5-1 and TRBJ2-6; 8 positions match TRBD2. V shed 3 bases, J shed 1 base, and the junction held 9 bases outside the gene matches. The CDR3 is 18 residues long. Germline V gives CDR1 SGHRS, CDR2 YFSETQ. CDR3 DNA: TGCGCCAGCAGCTCCGGACTAGCTCGGCTTTCTGGGGCCAACGTCCTGACTTTC. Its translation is CASSSGLARLSGANVLTF.

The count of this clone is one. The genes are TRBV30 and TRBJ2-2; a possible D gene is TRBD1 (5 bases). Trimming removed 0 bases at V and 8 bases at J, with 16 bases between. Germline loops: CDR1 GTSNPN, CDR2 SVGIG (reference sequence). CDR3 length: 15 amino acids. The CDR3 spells CAWSVGQGVVGELFF. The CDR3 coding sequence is TGTGCCTGGAGTGTGGGTCAGGGTGTCGTAGGGGAGCTGTTTTTT.

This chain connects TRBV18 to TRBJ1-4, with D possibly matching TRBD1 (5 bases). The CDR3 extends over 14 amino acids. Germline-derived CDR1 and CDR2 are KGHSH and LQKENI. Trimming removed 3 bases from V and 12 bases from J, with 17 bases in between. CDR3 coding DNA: TGTGCCAGCTCACCGCCTGAGGACTCGGGGGAACTGTTTTTT. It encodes CASSPPEDSGELFF. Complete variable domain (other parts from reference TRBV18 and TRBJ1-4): NAGVMQNPRHLVRRRGQEARLRCSPMKGHSHVYWYRQLPEEGLKFMVYLQKENIIDESGMPKERFSAEFPKEGPSILRIQQVVRGDSAAYFCASSPPEDSGELFFGSGTQLSVL.

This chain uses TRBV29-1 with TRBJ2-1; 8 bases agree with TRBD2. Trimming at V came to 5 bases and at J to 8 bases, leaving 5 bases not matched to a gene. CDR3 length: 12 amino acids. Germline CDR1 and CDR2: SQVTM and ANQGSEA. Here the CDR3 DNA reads TGCAGCGTTCGACTAGCGAGGGATGAGCAGTTCTTC. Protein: CSVRLARDEQFF.

Here the CDR3 DNA reads TGCGCCAACCGACATGGCTACACCTTC. Encoded protein: CANRHGYTF. The J gene is TRBJ1-2, the V gene TRBV10-1; D is ambiguous. V was shortened by 10 bases and J by 6 bases, with 6 bases between the two germline ends. CDR3 size: 9 residues. Germline V lookup: CDR1 WNHNN, CDR2 SYGVQD (reference sequence).

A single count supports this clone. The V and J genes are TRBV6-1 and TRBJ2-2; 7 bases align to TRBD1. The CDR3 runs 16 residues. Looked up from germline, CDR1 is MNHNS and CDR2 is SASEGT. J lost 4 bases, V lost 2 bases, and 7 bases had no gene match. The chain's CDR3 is CASSESYEGATGELFF. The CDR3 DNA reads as TGTGCCAGCAGTGAATCTTACGAGGGGGCCACCGGGGAGCTGTTTTTT.

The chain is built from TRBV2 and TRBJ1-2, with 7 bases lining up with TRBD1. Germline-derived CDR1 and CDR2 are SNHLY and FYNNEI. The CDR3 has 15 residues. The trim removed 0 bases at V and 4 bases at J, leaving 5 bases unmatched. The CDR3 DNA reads TGTGCCAGCAGTGAAGCGGGGACAGTATCCTATGGCTACACCTTC. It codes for CASSEAGTVSYGYTF.

DNA for the CDR3: TGTGCCAGCAGCTCGGGGGACAGGGCTGGCTACACCTTC. Translating gives CASSSGDRAGYTF. J is TRBJ1-2 and V is TRBV11-1, with TRBD1 identical over 9 bases. The J segment lost 7 bases and the V segment lost 4 bases, leaving 4 bases of the junction unmatched. This CDR3 contains 13 residues. CDR1 is SGHAT and CDR2 is FQDESV in the germline V gene (reference sequence). Combining the CDR3 with reference TRBV11-1 and TRBJ1-2 gives the whole variable domain EAEVAQSPRYKITEKSQAVAFWCDPISGHATLYWYRQILGQGPELLVQFQDESVVDDSQLPKDRFSAERLKGVDSTLKIQPAELGDSAMYLCASSSGDRAGYTFGSGTRLTVV.

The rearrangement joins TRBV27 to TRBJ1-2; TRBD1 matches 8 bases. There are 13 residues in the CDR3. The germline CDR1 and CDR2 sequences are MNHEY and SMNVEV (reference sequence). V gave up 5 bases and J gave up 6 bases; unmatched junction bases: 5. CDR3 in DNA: TGTGCCAGCAGTCTCTCAGGGGGCAATGGCTACACCTTC. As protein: CASSLSGGNGYTF.

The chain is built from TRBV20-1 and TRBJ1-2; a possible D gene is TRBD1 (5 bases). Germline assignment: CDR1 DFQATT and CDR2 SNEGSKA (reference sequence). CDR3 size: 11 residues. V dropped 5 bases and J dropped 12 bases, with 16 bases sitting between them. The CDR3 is CSAPQDTLHTF. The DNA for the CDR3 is TGCAGTGCTCCCCAGGACACGCTTCACACCTTC.

This chain's CDR3 is CASRGTGGGRTAPQETQYF. CDR3 sequence (DNA): TGTGCCAGCAGGGGGACAGGGGGAGGGCGAACCGCTCCCCAAGAGACCCAGTACTTC. The V and J genes are TRBV7-9 and TRBJ2-5; 11 positions agree with TRBD1. The ends lost 6 bases at V and 1 base at J; junction bases unmatched: 16. The CDR3 spans 19 residues. The germline V gene has CDR1 SEHNR and CDR2 FQNEAQ (reference sequence).

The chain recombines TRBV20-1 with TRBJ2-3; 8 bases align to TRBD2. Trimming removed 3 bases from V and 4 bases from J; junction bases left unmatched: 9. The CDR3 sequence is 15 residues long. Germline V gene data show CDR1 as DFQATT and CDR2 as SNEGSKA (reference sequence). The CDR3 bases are TGCAGTGCTAGTATTGTGGCGGGGGGTCCAGATACGCAGTATTTT. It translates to CSASIVAGGPDTQYF.

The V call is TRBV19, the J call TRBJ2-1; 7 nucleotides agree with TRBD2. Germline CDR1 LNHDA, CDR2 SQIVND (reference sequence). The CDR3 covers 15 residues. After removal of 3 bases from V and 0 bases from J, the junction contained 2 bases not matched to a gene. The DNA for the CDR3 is TGTGCCAGTAGTATCCGGGACTACTCCTACAATGAGCAGTTCTTC. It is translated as CASSIRDYSYNEQFF.

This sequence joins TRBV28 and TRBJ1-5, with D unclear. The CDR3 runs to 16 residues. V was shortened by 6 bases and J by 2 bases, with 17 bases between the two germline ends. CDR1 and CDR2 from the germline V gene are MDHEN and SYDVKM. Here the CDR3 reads CASSPTHRWGNQPQHF. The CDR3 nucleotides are TGTGCCAGCAGCCCCACCCACCGATGGGGCAATCAGCCCCAGCATTTT. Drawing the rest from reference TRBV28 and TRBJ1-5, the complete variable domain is DVKVTQSSRYLVKRTGEKVFLECVQDMDHENMFWYRQDPGLGLRLIYFSYDVKMKEKGDIPEGYSVSREKKERFSLILESASTNQTSMYLCASSPTHRWGNQPQHFGDGTRLSIL.

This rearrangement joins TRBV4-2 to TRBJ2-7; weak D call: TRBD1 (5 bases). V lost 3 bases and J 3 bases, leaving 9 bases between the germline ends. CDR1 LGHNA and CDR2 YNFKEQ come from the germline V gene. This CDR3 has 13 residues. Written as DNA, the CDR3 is TGTGCCAGCAGCCACCAGGGAAACTACGAGCAGTACTTC. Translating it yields CASSHQGNYEQYF.

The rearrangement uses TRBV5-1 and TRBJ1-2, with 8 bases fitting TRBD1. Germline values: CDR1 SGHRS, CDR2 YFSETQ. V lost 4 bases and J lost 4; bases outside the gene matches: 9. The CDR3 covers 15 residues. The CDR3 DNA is TGCGCCAGCAGCCAGGACAGGGTAGCGGGCTATGGCTACACCTTC. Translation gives CASSQDRVAGYGYTF.

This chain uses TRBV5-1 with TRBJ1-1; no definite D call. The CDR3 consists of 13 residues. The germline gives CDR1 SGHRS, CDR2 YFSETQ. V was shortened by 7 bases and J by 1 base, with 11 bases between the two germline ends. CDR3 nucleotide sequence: TGCGCCAGCCGCGAGCAGCCGAACACTGAAGCTTTCTTT. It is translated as CASREQPNTEAFF.

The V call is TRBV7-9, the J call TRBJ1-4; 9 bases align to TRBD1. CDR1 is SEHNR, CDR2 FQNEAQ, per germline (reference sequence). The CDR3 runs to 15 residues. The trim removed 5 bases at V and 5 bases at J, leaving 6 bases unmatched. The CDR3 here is CASSLMTGGNEKLFF. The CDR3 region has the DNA TGTGCCAGCAGCCTCATGACAGGGGGGAATGAAAAACTGTTTTTT.

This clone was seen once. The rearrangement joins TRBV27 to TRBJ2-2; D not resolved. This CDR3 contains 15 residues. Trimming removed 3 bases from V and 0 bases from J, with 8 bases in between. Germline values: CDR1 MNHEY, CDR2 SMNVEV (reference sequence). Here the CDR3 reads CASSLGFANTGELFF. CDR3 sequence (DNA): TGTGCCAGCAGTTTGGGTTTCGCGAACACCGGGGAGCTGTTTTTT.

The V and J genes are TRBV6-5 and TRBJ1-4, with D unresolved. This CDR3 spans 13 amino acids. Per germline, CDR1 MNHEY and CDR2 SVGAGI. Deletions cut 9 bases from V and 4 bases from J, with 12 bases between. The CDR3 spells CASGRAVNEKLFF. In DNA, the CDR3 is TGTGCCAGTGGTAGGGCAGTTAATGAAAAACTGTTTTTT.

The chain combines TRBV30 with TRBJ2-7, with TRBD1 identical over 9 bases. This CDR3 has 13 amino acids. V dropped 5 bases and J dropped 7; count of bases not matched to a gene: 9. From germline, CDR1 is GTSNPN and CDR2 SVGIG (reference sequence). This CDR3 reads CAWATGGFLEQYF. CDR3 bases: TGTGCCTGGGCGACAGGGGGTTTCTTAGAGCAGTACTTC.

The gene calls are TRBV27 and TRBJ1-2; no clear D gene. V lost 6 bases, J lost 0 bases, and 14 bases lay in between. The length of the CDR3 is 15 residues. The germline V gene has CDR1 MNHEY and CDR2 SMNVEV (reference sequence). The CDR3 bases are TGTGCCAGCAGCCCACAAGCAACCTCTAACTATGGCTACACCTTC. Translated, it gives CASSPQATSNYGYTF.